This T cell receptor (beta chain) was sequenced during a study of neurological immune-mediated disorders. It was by 5'RACE with 10-nucleotide random UMIs that the cDNA was made. From 15-18 subjects, every sequencing run obtained over 190 million TCR-beta sequences. TCRdb recomputed calls from the 5' RACE reads with MiXCR, one row per CDR3 protein. The top ten clones hold roughly 9% of a sample with 39,000 or so distinct CDR3 sequences, roughly 4.8% of them seen once. This CDR3 spans 15 amino acids. The V gene end was trimmed by 5 bases and the J gene end by 3 bases; junction bases not matched to a gene: 4. CDR1 is MDHEN and CDR2 is SYDVKM in the germline V gene. Relative to its sample, this clonotype is medium-sized (0.01 to 0.1%). Its antigen is unidentified. Broader study findings: CDR3 amino acid sequences found in expanded clones were never shared across subjects, suggesting private repertoires in all groups.

Sequencing was carried out using CD4+ T cells from blood. The V call is TRBV28, the J call TRBJ2-3, with 11 bases identical to TRBD1. This receptor was taken from a man between 18 and 29 years old in good health. The CDR3 nucleotides are TGTGCCAGCAGTCCCGGGACAGGGGGAACAGATACGCAGTATTTT. It encodes CASSPGTGGTDTQYF.